This entry describes one T cell receptor (beta chain). Its antigen is not known. TCRdb's copy holds only in-frame clones and misses some; the assay was immunoSEQ multiplex PCR. Of about 2.4 million clones listed, 80% to 95% are singletons. These data come from a study of shared clonotypes between healthy human individuals. The CDR3 has 15 residues. With V trimmed by 6 bases and J by 3 bases, 5 bases remained unmatched. The germline V gene has CDR1 MDHEN and CDR2 SYDVKM. Study findings and constraints: Clonotypes shared by all four donors outscored non-shared clonotypes in generation probability.

This TCR was recovered from a man between 18 and 35 years old in good health. Some clones in this sample may be carry-over from other donors' samples. The rearrangement uses TRBV28 and TRBJ2-7; TRBD2 aligns across 13 bases. Source material: naive CD4+ T cells from PBMCs. Subset defined: CD45RA+ positively selected. This chain's CDR3 is CASRRLAGGGYEQYF. DNA for the CDR3: TGTGCCAGCAGGAGACTAGCGGGAGGTGGCTACGAGCAGTACTTC.